These 21 T cell receptor beta chains share one sample of origin, sequenced in a study of blood T cells in healthy people across ages. Combining a sample-barcoded 5' primer with a J-beta primer mix, a second PCR ran for about 7 to 11 cycles. TCRdb processed the 5' RACE reads anew with MiXCR; each CDR3 protein has one entry. The sample comprises some 1.5 million distinct CDR3 sequences, 42% of which are singletons, and under 5% rests with the top ten. Sequencing was carried out using blood. The receptor set was obtained from a woman between 18 and 29 years old in good health.

This chain joins TRBV24-1 and TRBJ1-1; perhaps TRBD1 as D (6 bases). Trimming left V 5 bases short and J 3 bases short, with 12 bases between. The CDR3 totals 14 residues. From germline, CDR1 is KGHDR and CDR2 SFDVKD. The chain's CDR3 is CATSGGPEYTEAFF. The CDR3 region has the DNA TGTGCCACCAGTGGGGGGCCCGAGTACACTGAAGCTTTCTTT.

CDR3 amino acids: CASRSGTGRQETQYF. CDR3 sequence (DNA): TGTGCCAGCAGATCCGGGACAGGCAGGCAAGAGACCCAGTACTTC. This chain connects TRBV12-3 or TRBV12-4 to TRBJ2-5, with 8 bases matching TRBD1. The CDR3 spans 15 residues. The junction had 8 bases not matched to a gene; V was cut back by 6 bases and J by 2 bases.

This CDR3 reads CASTPGTGNTGELFF. CDR3 DNA: TGTGCCAGCACCCCCGGGACAGGGAACACCGGGGAGCTGTTTTTT. The chain is built from TRBV12-3 or TRBV12-4 and TRBJ2-2; 8 bases align to TRBD1. Losses at the gene ends were 7 bases for V and 1 base for J; bases not matched to a gene: 5. The CDR3 sequence is 15 residues long.

This clonotype occurred many times. The genes are TRBV29-1 and TRBJ1-1, with a possible D match to TRBD1 (6 bases). Looked up from germline, CDR1 is SQVTM and CDR2 is ANQGSEA. V shed 7 bases and J shed 1 base, with 10 bases lying between them. The CDR3 spans 12 residues. CDR3 DNA sequence: TGCAGCGGGGGGGCAGCGAACACTGAAGCTTTCTTT. This gives the protein CSGGAANTEAFF. Combining the CDR3 with reference TRBV29-1 and TRBJ1-1 gives the whole variable domain SAVISQKPSRDICQRGTSLTIQCQVDSQVTMMFWYRQQPGQSLTLIATANQGSEATYESGFVIDKFPISRPNLTFSTLTVSNMSPEDSSIYLCSGGAANTEAFFGQGTRLTVV.

CDR3 sequence (DNA): TGCGCCAGCAGCTTCCGTCCCCTCAACGGACCCAGGGAATTCCACTATGGCTACACCTTC. It specifies CASSFRPLNGPREFHYGYTF. The chain links TRBV5-1 to TRBJ1-2; D is possibly TRBD1 (5 bases). The germline gives CDR1 SGHRS, CDR2 YFSETQ. The CDR3 length is 20 residues. Trimming left V 2 bases short and J 3 bases short, with 29 bases between.

The V and J genes are TRBV28 and TRBJ2-1; the D gene is possibly TRBD1 (6 bases). From germline, CDR1 is MDHEN and CDR2 SYDVKM. The CDR3 has 15 amino acids. V was clipped by 3 bases and J by 4 bases, with 13 bases between them. The CDR3 DNA is TGTGCCAGCAGTTTCGCAGGGGCTGGGTACAATGAGCAGTTCTTC. It translates to CASSFAGAGYNEQFF. The full variable domain, in which reference TRBV28 and TRBJ2-1 provide the parts outside the CDR3, is DVKVTQSSRYLVKRTGEKVFLECVQDMDHENMFWYRQDPGLGLRLIYFSYDVKMKEKGDIPEGYSVSREKKERFSLILESASTNQTSMYLCASSFAGAGYNEQFFGPGTRLTVL.

This clonotype was seen a handful of times. The J gene is TRBJ1-5, the V gene TRBV5-8; 7 positions match TRBD1. The junction had 8 bases not matched to a gene; V was cut back by 4 bases and J by 4 bases. There are 15 residues in the CDR3. Germline V lookup: CDR1 SGHTS, CDR2 YDEGEE. Here the CDR3 reads CASSQGQLLNQPQHF. The CDR3 nucleotides read TGTGCCAGCAGCCAGGGACAGCTCCTAAATCAGCCCCAGCATTTT.

The chain uses TRBV7-2 and TRBJ2-2; D ambiguous. Germline CDR1 SGHTA, CDR2 FQGNSA. This CDR3 has 17 residues. V shed 6 bases and J shed 0 bases, with 17 bases lying between them. CDR3 in DNA: TGTGCCAGCAGGTCTTCTGGTTCCCTATCGAACACCGGGGAGCTGTTTTTT. This codes for CASRSSGSLSNTGELFF.

The chain couples TRBV2 to TRBJ2-1; 7 nucleotides line up with TRBD2. Germline-derived CDR1 and CDR2 are SNHLY and FYNNEI. V was clipped by 2 bases and J by 8 bases; unmatched bases: 6. This CDR3 is built from 14 residues. DNA for the CDR3: TGTGCCAGCAGTGAACTAGCGGCGATGGATGAGCAGTTCTTC. Translation: CASSELAAMDEQFF.

Concerning this clonotype itself: At one boundary the junction diverges from the germline segment, which might be a read error. The rearrangement joins TRBV29-1 to TRBJ2-2; possibly TRBD2 for D (6 bases). CDR3 length: 13 amino acids. Germline values: CDR1 SQVTM, CDR2 ANQGSEA. CDR3 loop: CSVPLGGTGGLFF. The CDR3 DNA is TGCAGCGTCCCCTTGGGCGGCACCGGGGGGCTGTTTTTT.

This clonotype appeared a few times. The chain joins TRBV5-5 to TRBJ2-3; D gene uncertain. The V end was cut by 2 bases, the J end by 4 bases, with 8 bases between. The CDR3 loop spans 13 amino acids. CDR1 SGHKS and CDR2 YYEKEE come from the germline V gene (reference sequence). The CDR3 loop reads CASSFPTPDTQYF. The CDR3 bases are TGTGCCAGCAGCTTCCCGACCCCAGATACGCAGTATTTT. The full variable domain, its missing parts supplied by reference TRBV5-5 and TRBJ2-3, is DAGVTQSPTHLIKTRGQQVTLRCSPISGHKSVSWYQQVLGQGPQFIFQYYEKEERGRGNFPDRFSARQFPNYSSELNVNALLLGDSALYLCASSFPTPDTQYFGPGTRLTVL.

V gene TRBV7-2 combines with J gene TRBJ2-5; no firm D call. V gave up 3 bases and J gave up 5 bases, with 10 bases separating them. In germline, CDR1 is SGHTA, CDR2 FQGNSA. CDR3 length equals 13 residues. In DNA form, the CDR3 reads TGTGCCAGCAGCTTTATGTTTCGGGAGACCCAGTACTTC. The encoded protein is CASSFMFRETQYF.

The rearrangement uses TRBV7-9 and TRBJ2-5; 7 positions agree with TRBD1. The CDR3 loop spans 15 amino acids. Losses at the gene ends were 5 bases for V and 2 bases for J; bases not matched to a gene: 8. The germline V gene has CDR1 SEHNR and CDR2 FQNEAQ (reference sequence). This chain's CDR3 is CASSPTTGEQETQYF. The DNA for the CDR3 is TGTGCCAGCAGCCCTACTACAGGGGAACAAGAGACCCAGTACTTC.

The sample holds a few counts of this clonotype. The chain is built from TRBV27 and TRBJ2-1; a weak D match, TRBD2 (6 bases). The CDR3 is 13 amino acids. The ends were cut back, 4 bases at V and 5 bases at J, with 9 bases in the middle. Looked up from germline, CDR1 is MNHEY and CDR2 is SMNVEV (reference sequence). The CDR3: CASSWDLNNEQFF. CDR3 in DNA: TGTGCCAGCAGTTGGGACTTAAACAATGAGCAGTTCTTC.

The rearrangement links TRBV20-1 to TRBJ1-5; no reliable D call. The CDR3 totals 14 residues. V lost 2 bases, J lost 1 base, and 9 bases lay in between. Per germline, CDR1 DFQATT and CDR2 SNEGSKA (reference sequence). Here the CDR3 DNA reads TGCAGTGCTAGAAGCGGGTTGAGCAATCAGCCCCAGCATTTT. It translates to CSARSGLSNQPQHF.

This clonotype was counted many times. This chain connects TRBV14 to TRBJ2-7; D unclear. CDR1 and CDR2 (germline): SGHDN, FVKESK. The length of the CDR3 is 14 residues. V shed 1 base and J shed 0 bases, with 7 bases lying between them. The CDR3 DNA reads as TGTGCCAGCAGCCAAGGGGCTAGCTCCTACGAGCAGTACTTC. Translated, it gives CASSQGASSYEQYF.

The rearrangement links TRBV5-1 to TRBJ2-3; the match to TRBD1 covers 7 bases. CDR3 length: 15 residues. Unmatched junction bases numbered 8, after V lost 2 bases and J lost 5 bases. Germline V gene lookup returns CDR1 SGHRS and CDR2 YFSETQ. CDR3 sequence reads: CASSFRDSGGDTQYF. The CDR3 coding sequence is TGCGCCAGCAGCTTCCGGGACAGTGGGGGAGATACGCAGTATTTT. Combining the CDR3 with reference TRBV5-1 and TRBJ2-3 gives the whole variable domain KAGVTQTPRYLIKTRGQQVTLSCSPISGHRSVSWYQQTPGQGLQFLFEYFSETQRNKGNFPGRFSGRQFSNSRSEMNVSTLELGDSALYLCASSFRDSGGDTQYFGPGTRLTVL.

This clonotype is a singleton in its sample. The gene calls are TRBV29-1 and TRBJ2-1; the D gene is possibly TRBD2 (6 bases). V lost 2 bases, J lost 13 bases, and 15 bases lay in between. The CDR3 consists of 12 residues. Germline lookup yields CDR1 SQVTM and CDR2 ANQGSEA. In nucleotides, the CDR3 is TGCAGCGTTGAACTGGAGGGCCGAGGACAGTTCTTC. Translated: CSVELEGRGQFF.

This clonotype was detected only a few times. The chain carries TRBV7-8 and TRBJ1-6; D uncertain. Per the germline V gene, CDR1 is SGHVS and CDR2 is FQNEAQ. The V end was cut by 4 bases, the J end by 6 bases, with 13 bases between. This CDR3 is 15 amino acids long. DNA of the CDR3: TGTGCCAGCAGCTCGAGGGCGACCCTTAATTCACCCCTCCACTTT. It codes for CASSSRATLNSPLHF. The full variable domain, in which reference TRBV7-8 and TRBJ1-6 provide the parts outside the CDR3, is GAGVSQSPRYKVAKRGQDVALRCDPISGHVSLFWYQQALGQGPEFLTYFQNEAQLDKSGLPSDRFFAERPEGSVSTLKIQRTQQEDSAVYLCASSSRATLNSPLHFGNGTRLTVT.

CDR3 residues: CSAIHDRGGYGYTF. In DNA form, the CDR3 reads TGCAGTGCTATCCACGACAGGGGAGGCTATGGCTACACCTTC. The V gene is TRBV20-1, the J gene TRBJ1-2, with TRBD1 identical over 8 bases. The CDR3 contains 14 residues. V dropped 4 bases and J dropped 4; count of bases not matched to a gene: 8. Germline V gene lookup returns CDR1 DFQATT and CDR2 SNEGSKA (reference sequence).

This clonotype was picked up one time. The V gene is TRBV4-2, the J gene TRBJ1-2; weak D call: TRBD1 (6 bases). V was shortened by 1 base and J by 3 bases, with 21 bases between the two germline ends. This CDR3 comprises 18 residues. CDR1 is LGHNA and CDR2 is YNFKEQ in the germline V gene. The CDR3 DNA reads TGTGCCAGCAGCCAAGGCGACAGGTTGTTCGGTACCCACTATGGCTACACCTTC. Amino acid sequence: CASSQGDRLFGTHYGYTF.